Listed below are T cell receptor beta chains from one sample, sequenced in a study of blood T cell repertoires in COVID-19. Here immunoSEQ multiplex PCR was the method, and the copy in TCRdb shows in-frame clones only, minus some. The table lists 60,000 to 100,000 clones, 85% to 90% of them singletons, with approximately 4.4% in the top ten. Sequenced material: peripheral blood. These receptors were taken from a man in his fifties with active COVID-19. The CDR3 runs from the conserved cysteine through the conserved F or W. D genes are given only for firm matches. Rows give clone size only sometimes, using once, few, many, or a class for an expanded clone.

abundance	v_gene	j_gene	d_gene	CDR3nt	CDR3aa
.	TRBV7-3	TRBJ2-2	TRBD1	TGTGCCAGCAGCCTGGACAGGGTCTCCGGGGAGCTGTTTTTT	CASSLDRVSGELFF
.	TRBV5-4	TRBJ2-4	TRBD2	TGTGCCAGCAGCCGTAGGACTAGCGGGTTACTAAACATTCAGTACTTC	CASSRRTSGLLNIQYF
once	TRBV10-1	TRBJ2-2	TRBD2	TGCGCCAGCAGCGGGGGGGCAGGGTCCACCGGGGAGCTGTTTTTT	CASSGGAGSTGELFF
.	TRBV3-1/TRBV3-2	TRBJ1-6	TRBD1	TGTGCCAGCAGCCCCCGGGACAGGGGGAATTCACCCCTCCACTTT	CASSPRDRGNSPLHF
.	TRBV3-1/TRBV3-2	TRBJ2-1	.	TGTGCCAGCAGCCAAGAAGGAGCCCTCTCCTACAATGAGCAGTTCTTC	CASSQEGALSYNEQFF
.	TRBV5-1	TRBJ2-7	.	TGCGCCAGCAGCTTAGAAGGGGTCGAGCAGTACTTC	CASSLEGVEQYF
.	TRBV10-2	TRBJ1-1	.	TGCGCCGGACAAGGAGTCAACACTGAAGCTTTCTTT	CAGQGVNTEAFF
.	TRBV28	TRBJ1-5	.	TGTGCCAGCCTTGGCGGGGGGTCCGGAAATCAGCCCCAGCATTTT	CASLGGGSGNQPQHF
.	TRBV2	TRBJ2-6	.	TGTGCCAGCACTCCTGGGGCCAACGTCCTGACTTTC	CASTPGANVLTF
once	TRBV7-9	TRBJ2-1	.	TGTGCCAGCAGTCGACAAGTGAGCAGAAGTGAGCAGTTCTTC	CASSRQVSRSEQFF